This section outlines one T cell receptor beta chain sequence together with its context. Its specificity is not known. Sequencing targeted expressed TCRB transcripts, as all isolated RNA had been reverse transcribed. TCRdb's table, derived via immunoSEQ multiplex PCR, lists solely in-frame clones and lacks some. This table holds 250,000 to 300,000 clones, around 24% found once. This specimen belongs to a study of beta chain features in type 1 diabetes. Study-wide results and caveats: Cells with high TCR expression could be over-represented by cDNA sequencing. TCRB rearrangement may or may not be influenced by HLA type; here this remained unresolved. Moderately but significantly shorter TCRB CDR3s were found in Type 1 diabetes patients in all four CD4+ subsets.

Germline values: CDR1 MDHEN, CDR2 SYDVKM. Trimming took off 2 bases at V and 5 bases at J, with 6 bases between the two ends. This CDR3 has 12 amino acids. CD4+ naive, central memory, regulatory and stem cell-like memory cells were sorted via CD45RO/CCR7/CD25/CD127/CD95/CD27. Purity (above 98%) was reached by all sorted populations. V and J are TRBV28 and TRBJ1-2; D gene ambiguous. The receptor's source is a woman between 25 and 40 years old with type 1 diabetes. Input material: naive CD4+ T cells from blood. CDR3 nucleotide sequence: TGTGCCAGCAGTTTACTTCGTTATGGCTACACCTTC. Its translation: CASSLLRYGYTF.